One and the same sample provided the 18 T cell receptor beta chains below, sequenced in a study of control samples from healthy donors and cancer patients. The protocol was immunoSEQ multiplex PCR, while the TCRdb copy is restricted to in-frame clones and leaves out a portion. The sample carries tens of thousands of clones, approximately 89% recorded once. Sequenced input: PBMCs. These receptor sequences come from a woman between 35 and 50 years old with head and neck cancer.

The chain employs TRBV4-1 and TRBJ2-5; D gene unclear. The germline V gene encodes CDR1 MGHRA and CDR2 YSYEKL. The CDR3 length is 13 residues. Trimming took off 1 base at V and 4 bases at J, with 7 bases between the two ends. CDR3 residues: CASSQVVGETQYF. In nucleotides, the CDR3 is TGCGCCAGCAGCCAAGTAGTGGGAGAGACCCAGTACTTC.

The V gene is TRBV2, the J gene TRBJ1-1; D is ambiguous. This CDR3 has 13 amino acids. V was trimmed by 8 bases and J by 0 bases, leaving 10 bases between them. The germline V gene has CDR1 SNHLY and CDR2 FYNNEI. The CDR3 nucleotides are TGTGCCAGCCGCCAAGACATGAACACTGAAGCTTTCTTT. Protein sequence: CASRQDMNTEAFF.

Comments on this clone: At the DNA level, this CDR3 is encoded by other sequences in the same sample as well. The rearrangement links TRBV7-9 to TRBJ1-1, with D uncertain. The length of the CDR3 is 11 residues. V lost 2 bases and J 8 bases, leaving 6 bases between the germline ends. Germline CDR1 and CDR2: SEHNR and FQNEAQ (reference sequence). CDR3 amino acids: CASSLTGEAFF. CDR3 sequence (DNA): TGTGCCAGCAGCTTAACCGGGGAAGCTTTCTTT.

The rearrangement links TRBV7-6 to TRBJ2-7; no clear D gene. V was clipped by 1 base and J by 2 bases, with 9 bases between them. This CDR3 is 14 amino acids long. Looked up from germline, CDR1 is SGHVS and CDR2 is FNYEAQ. CDR3 loop: CASSLGQSPYEQYF. CDR3 bases: TGTGCCAGCAGCTTAGGTCAGAGCCCCTACGAGCAGTACTTC.

The chain has TRBV10-1 and TRBJ2-7; D remains ambiguous. CDR1 WNHNN and CDR2 SYGVQD come from the germline V gene (reference sequence). V was trimmed by 0 bases and J by 4 bases, leaving 7 bases between them. The CDR3 is 13 amino acids. The CDR3 here is CASSESWGYEQYF. The CDR3 DNA reads as TGCGCCAGCAGTGAGTCGTGGGGTTACGAGCAGTACTTC.

This clone showed up just once. The rearrangement uses TRBV28 and TRBJ2-7; a weak D match, TRBD2 (6 bases). Germline values: CDR1 MDHEN, CDR2 SYDVKM. The V end was cut by 11 bases, the J end by 3 bases, with 14 bases between. CDR3 length: 12 residues. The CDR3 is CASFGSDYEQYF. As DNA, the CDR3 is TGTGCCTCCTTCGGGAGCGACTACGAGCAGTACTTC.

The V gene is TRBV2, the J gene TRBJ2-7, with D perhaps TRBD1 (5 bases). Germline V gene lookup returns CDR1 SNHLY and CDR2 FYNNEI. The ends were cut back, 10 bases at V and 1 base at J, with 11 bases in the middle. The length of the CDR3 is 12 residues. The CDR3 DNA reads TGTGCCAACAAAGGGGATTCCTACGAGCAGTACTTC. Translation: CANKGDSYEQYF.

Only a few counts were recorded for this clone. The chain has TRBV5-1 and TRBJ1-6; D gene uncertain. Trimming stripped 1 base from V and 2 bases from J, with 10 bases between. Germline V gene data show CDR1 as SGHRS and CDR2 as YFSETQ. The CDR3 contains 16 residues. The CDR3 loop reads CASSLHSEAYNSPLHF. The DNA of the CDR3 is TGCGCCAGCAGCTTGCATTCTGAGGCCTATAATTCACCCCTCCACTTT.

The chain links TRBV19 to TRBJ1-2; D may be TRBD1 (5 bases). V was shortened by 6 bases and J by 0 bases, with 8 bases between the two germline ends. This CDR3 region has 13 residues. CDR1 is LNHDA and CDR2 is SQIVND in the germline V gene (reference sequence). The CDR3 DNA follows: TGTGCCAGTAGGCCAGGGACTAACTATGGCTACACCTTC. Translation: CASRPGTNYGYTF.

The V gene is TRBV27, the J gene TRBJ2-3; 11 positions agree with TRBD2. The CDR3 has 18 amino acids. Unmatched junction bases numbered 9, after V lost 2 bases and J lost 2 bases. Germline CDR1 reads MNHEY; CDR2 reads SMNVEV (reference sequence). For the CDR3, the DNA is TGTGCCAGCAGTTTAAGGTCCGGGACTAGCGGACACACAGATACGCAGTATTTT. This gives the protein CASSLRSGTSGHTDTQYF.

V gene TRBV23-1 combines with J gene TRBJ1-2; 7 bases align to TRBD1. TRBV23-1 is marked as an open reading frame, function uncertain. The V gene end was trimmed by 0 bases and the J gene end by 2 bases; junction bases not matched to a gene: 12. This CDR3 has 18 residues. The CDR3 reads CASSQSRQGGRINYGYTF. The CDR3 nucleotides are TGCGCCAGCAGTCAATCTCGGCAGGGGGGACGGATAAACTATGGCTACACCTTC.

V and J are TRBV3-1 (or the pseudogene TRBV3-2) and TRBJ2-1, with D tentatively TRBD1 (5 bases). The germline V gene encodes CDR1 LGHDT and CDR2 YNNKEL (reference sequence). This CDR3 has 14 residues. V dropped 8 bases and J dropped 0 bases, with 11 bases sitting between them. In DNA form, the CDR3 reads TGTGCCAGCCGACAGTCGAGCTCCTACAATGAGCAGTTCTTC. Translating gives CASRQSSSYNEQFF.

The chain uses TRBV5-1 and TRBJ1-1, with D tentatively TRBD1 (6 bases). CDR1 is SGHRS and CDR2 is YFSETQ in the germline V gene. CDR3 length: 17 amino acids. Trimming cost V 3 bases and J 0 bases, with 18 bases left between them. CDR3 in amino acids: CASSYHLTGIMNTEAFF. The CDR3 DNA is TGCGCCAGCAGCTACCACCTGACAGGTATCATGAACACTGAAGCTTTCTTT.

J is TRBJ2-7 and V is TRBV12-3 or TRBV12-4; D is ambiguous. Between the trimmed V and J ends, which lost 5 bases and 3 bases, there was a span of 8 bases. The CDR3 has 12 amino acids. This CDR3 is CASSPQIYEQYF. Here the CDR3 DNA reads TGTGCCAGCAGTCCTCAAATCTACGAGCAGTACTTC.

CDR3 nucleotide sequence: TGTGCCAGCAGCCGCTTACTAGCTCACACTGAAGCTTTCTTT. Amino acid sequence: CASSRLLAHTEAFF. J is TRBJ1-1 and V is TRBV3-1 (or the pseudogene TRBV3-2), with D unclear. Trimming took 4 bases from V and 3 from J, leaving 12 bases between them. CDR1 LGHDT and CDR2 YNNKEL come from the germline V gene (reference sequence). There are 14 residues in the CDR3.

The rearrangement joins TRBV30 to TRBJ2-7, with 10 bases fitting TRBD1. The CDR3 is 15 amino acids. The V and J ends lost 5 bases and 4 bases, in that order; junction bases with no gene match: 11. Germline V gives CDR1 GTSNPN, CDR2 SVGIG (reference sequence). The CDR3 is CAWSGPGQGNYEQYF. CDR3 nucleotide sequence: TGTGCCTGGTCCGGTCCGGGACAGGGGAATTACGAGCAGTACTTC.

CDR3 bases: TGTGCCAGCAGGGAGACAGGGACCGGGGGTGAAAAACTGTTTTTT. This gives the protein CASRETGTGGEKLFF. The V and J genes are TRBV27 and TRBJ1-4, with TRBD1 matching over 7 bases. Germline V gives CDR1 MNHEY, CDR2 SMNVEV (reference sequence). The CDR3 is 15 amino acids. V dropped 6 bases and J dropped 7; count of bases not matched to a gene: 11.

The V call is TRBV6-5, the J call TRBJ2-6; 7 bases align to TRBD1. CDR1 is MNHEY, CDR2 SVGAGI, per germline. The ends lost 8 bases at V and 3 bases at J; junction bases unmatched: 7. There are 15 residues in the CDR3. The CDR3 coding sequence is TGTGCCAGCTGGGACAGAGGATATGGGGCCAACGTCCTGACTTTC. It codes for CASWDRGYGANVLTF.